The 16 T cell receptor beta chains presented below share a single source sample, sequenced in a study of CD8 T cells in ankylosing spondylitis. TCRdb re-called the 5' RACE reads with MiXCR, one entry per CDR3 protein. The repertoire holds a few hundred thousand distinct CDR3 sequences, with about 10% as singletons. The source material was blood, either unsorted or a sorted T cell fraction (not recorded which). These receptors all come from a male donor with ankylosing spondylitis or in good health (not recorded which).

The chain joins TRBV5-1 to TRBJ2-1; TRBD2 matches at 16 bases. The CDR3 runs to 19 residues. Losses at the gene ends were 7 bases for V and 6 bases for J; bases not matched to a gene: 16. Germline V CDR1 and CDR2: SGHRS, YFSETQ. The CDR3 DNA reads TGCGCCAGCTTCGGACAGCCGGGACTAGCGGGGGGGCCAGGCAATGAGCAGTTCTTC. Its translation is CASFGQPGLAGGPGNEQFF.

This clonotype was counted at least ten times. CDR3 sequence: CASSQGLTDTQYF. For the CDR3, the DNA is TGTGCCAGCAGCCAAGGACTCACAGATACGCAGTATTTT. The chain couples TRBV12-3 or TRBV12-4 to TRBJ2-3; TRBD2 might be the D (5 bases). This CDR3 has 13 amino acids. The V end was cut by 6 bases, the J end by 2 bases, with 9 bases between.

This clonotype was counted ten times or more. The chain carries TRBV27 and TRBJ2-1; D might be TRBD2 (5 bases). Germline V gene sequence: CDR1 MNHEY, CDR2 SMNVEV (reference sequence). Trimming pared 0 bases from V and 5 bases from J, leaving 14 bases between. The CDR3 is 16 amino acids. The CDR3 loop reads CASSLSIGLVNNEQFF. The CDR3 DNA reads TGTGCCAGCAGTTTATCTATAGGACTTGTGAACAATGAGCAGTTCTTC.

This clonotype occurred many times. The rearrangement uses TRBV27 and TRBJ1-3; 7 nucleotides match TRBD1. V trimming: 6 bases; J trimming: 2 bases; junction bases outside the gene matches: 4. CDR3 size: 14 residues. The germline V gene has CDR1 MNHEY and CDR2 SMNVEV (reference sequence). The CDR3 sequence: CASSPDRAGNTIYF. The DNA of the CDR3 is TGTGCCAGCAGCCCTGACAGGGCTGGAAACACCATATATTTT.

This clonotype was seen a few times. The chain joins TRBV7-2 to TRBJ1-3; 7 nucleotides agree with TRBD1. The germline gives CDR1 SGHTA, CDR2 FQGNSA. Losses at the gene ends were 4 bases for V and 0 bases for J; bases not matched to a gene: 3. The CDR3 totals 15 residues. As DNA, the CDR3 is TGTGCCAGCAGCTCGACAGGGAGCTCTGGAAACACCATATATTTT. Translation: CASSSTGSSGNTIYF.

A remark on this clonotype: A much larger clone lies one base from this, so it may be a read error. The chain combines TRBV29-1 with TRBJ2-5; D may be TRBD1 (6 bases). The V gene lost 4 bases and the J gene lost 4 bases, with 19 bases spanning the gap. Germline lookup yields CDR1 SQVTM and CDR2 ANQGSEA. The CDR3 has 15 residues. For the CDR3, the DNA is TGCAGCGTTGCCCTGCCAGGGGAAGCCTCAGAGACCCAGTACTTC. Its translation is CSVALPGEASETQYF.

This clonotype was observed many times. This chain connects TRBV6-1 to TRBJ2-1, with 14 bases lining up with TRBD2. The CDR3 totals 18 residues. Germline lookup yields CDR1 MNHNS and CDR2 SASEGT. V shed 5 bases, J shed 0 bases, and the junction held 6 bases outside the gene matches. The CDR3 sequence is CASSRPGLAGDSYNEQFF. The CDR3 DNA sequence: TGTGCCAGCAGTCGCCCGGGACTAGCGGGAGACTCCTACAATGAGCAGTTCTTC.

This clonotype showed up just a few times. The J gene is TRBJ2-7, the V gene TRBV4-1, with D perhaps given as TRBD1 or TRBD2 (5 bases each). The V end was cut by 3 bases, the J end by 2 bases, with 17 bases between. There are 16 residues in the CDR3. Germline V CDR1 and CDR2: MGHRA, YSYEKL. CDR3 sequence (DNA): TGCGCCAGCAGCCAGGACACTGGACTGGGAACCTACGAGCAGTACTTC. Protein product: CASSQDTGLGTYEQYF.

The sample holds many counts of this clonotype. The chain recombines TRBV9 with TRBJ1-6; TRBD1 is a possible D gene (5 bases). The CDR3 spans 14 residues. Trimming cost V 0 bases and J 11 bases, with 12 bases left between them. The germline V gene encodes CDR1 SGDLS and CDR2 YYNGEE. The CDR3 spells CASSVGAGQAPLHF. The DNA for the CDR3 is TGTGCCAGCAGCGTAGGGGCAGGGCAGGCACCCCTCCACTTT. Complete variable domain (other parts from reference TRBV9 and TRBJ1-6): DSGVTQTPKHLITATGQRVTLRCSPRSGDLSVYWYQQSLDQGLQFLIQYYNGEERAKGNILERFSAQQFPDLHSELNLSSLELGDSALYFCASSVGAGQAPLHFGNGTRLTVT.

This clonotype was seen ten or more times. J is TRBJ1-6 and V is TRBV5-5; the D gene is possibly TRBD1 (6 bases). The germline CDR1 and CDR2 sequences are SGHKS and YYEKEE (reference sequence). CDR3 length equals 17 residues. Trimming took 4 bases from V and 0 from J, leaving 14 bases between them. CDR3 nucleotide sequence: TGTGCCAGCAGCGCAGGACAGCAGAGCTCCTATAATTCACCCCTCCACTTT. Its translation is CASSAGQQSSYNSPLHF. Based on the CDR3 plus reference TRBV5-5 and TRBJ1-6, the full variable domain is DAGVTQSPTHLIKTRGQQVTLRCSPISGHKSVSWYQQVLGQGPQFIFQYYEKEERGRGNFPDRFSARQFPNYSSELNVNALLLGDSALYLCASSAGQQSSYNSPLHFGNGTRLTVT.

This clonotype has a count of ten or more. The V gene is TRBV7-8, the J gene TRBJ2-5; 11 bases are shared with TRBD2. In germline, CDR1 is SGHVS, CDR2 FQNEAQ. The V segment lost 4 bases and the J segment 5 bases; nucleotides outside the gene matches: 3. The CDR3 covers 14 residues. CDR3 DNA: TGTGCCAGCAGCTGGGGACTAGCGGTCGAGACCCAGTACTTC. This gives the protein CASSWGLAVETQYF.

The genes are TRBV29-1 and TRBJ1-1; D perhaps matches TRBD1 (5 bases). The CDR3 totals 12 residues. Germline V CDR1 and CDR2: SQVTM, ANQGSEA. V was cut by 7 bases and J by 0 bases, with 9 bases left in between. CDR3 region: CSAMGVNTEAFF. CDR3 nucleotide sequence: TGCAGCGCGATGGGGGTGAACACTGAAGCTTTCTTT.

The V gene is TRBV11-1, the J gene TRBJ2-5; no firm D call. Germline CDR1 SGHAT, CDR2 FQDESV (reference sequence). Trimming pared 0 bases from V and 2 bases from J, leaving 10 bases between. The CDR3 extends over 15 amino acids. CDR3 region: CASSLAPRLQETQYF. The CDR3 DNA follows: TGTGCCAGCAGCTTAGCTCCACGATTACAAGAGACCCAGTACTTC.

This clonotype showed up many times. This chain links TRBV12-3 or TRBV12-4 with TRBJ2-7; the D gene is possibly TRBD1 (6 bases). This CDR3 spans 14 amino acids. Trimming removed 7 bases from V and 2 bases from J, with 15 bases in between. The DNA of the CDR3 is TGTGCCAGCACGACCGGGACACTCCCCTACGAGCAGTACTTC. Translation gives CASTTGTLPYEQYF.

This clonotype was recorded at least ten times. The rearrangement uses TRBV6-6 and TRBJ1-1; a weak D match, TRBD1 (5 bases). This CDR3 is 13 amino acids long. Germline CDR1 reads MNHNY; CDR2 reads SVGAGI (reference sequence). V was clipped by 6 bases and J by 5 bases, with 13 bases between them. CDR3 region: CASSDQGTTEAFF. In DNA form, the CDR3 reads TGTGCCAGCAGCGACCAGGGTACAACTGAAGCTTTCTTT.

This clonotype was found many times. This sequence joins TRBV10-3 and TRBJ1-5; a weak D match, TRBD1 (5 bases). There are 15 residues in the CDR3. CDR1 and CDR2 (germline): ENHRY, SYGVKD. The V end was cut by 0 bases, the J end by 3 bases, with 9 bases between. Here the CDR3 reads CAISESTGPNQPQHF. The DNA of the CDR3 is TGTGCCATCAGTGAGTCTACGGGGCCCAATCAGCCCCAGCATTTT.